These 5 T cell receptor beta chains were all obtained from the same sample, sequenced in a study of regulatory T cells in long-lasting Graves disease. As for time point: newly diagnosed GD, antithyroid drugs for less than 3 months. With RNA extracted from PBMCs as input, the TCR library was made. The TCR beta library used iRepertoire HTBI primers with Arm-PCR amplification of CDR3. From the multiplex PCR reads, TCRdb called clonotypes with MiXCR, one entry per CDR3 protein. The sample shows approximately 400,000 distinct CDR3 sequences, 14% to 15% of them seen only once. This sample was shared with a second study, whose subject was T cells in Graves' hyperthyroidism and ophthalmopathy.

The source material was peripheral blood mononuclear cells (PBMCs), sampled at new diagnosis, from a patient treated with antithyroid drugs. The source of these receptors is a middle-aged woman with Graves disease.

This clonotype was counted many times. The J gene is TRBJ2-7, the V gene TRBV11-2, with 10 bases matching TRBD1. The junction had 15 bases not matched to a gene; V was cut back by 6 bases and J by 4 bases. CDR1 is SGHAT, CDR2 FQNNGV, per germline. The CDR3 length is 17 residues. The CDR3 is CASSPIRVPGQGYEQYF. DNA of the CDR3: TGTGCCAGCAGTCCCATTAGGGTCCCGGGACAGGGGTACGAGCAGTACTTC.

This clonotype has ten or more counts. V usage is TRBV28 and J usage is TRBJ2-3; possible D gene TRBD2, 5 bases. The CDR3 has 12 residues. Trimming pared 10 bases from V and 1 base from J, leaving 9 bases between. Looked up from germline, CDR1 is MDHEN and CDR2 is SYDVKM. CDR3 nucleotide sequence: TGTGCCATCCGGACTGGCACAGATACGCAGTATTTT. It encodes CAIRTGTDTQYF.

This clonotype was seen at least ten times. This chain connects TRBV30 to TRBJ1-6; the D gene is possibly TRBD1 (6 bases). V lost 5 bases and J lost 7, with 12 bases in between. Germline assignment: CDR1 GTSNPN and CDR2 SVGIG (reference sequence). There are 13 residues in the CDR3. Here the CDR3 reads CAWQTGLNSPLHF. As DNA, the CDR3 is TGTGCCTGGCAAACAGGGTTGAATTCACCCCTCCACTTT.

J is TRBJ1-1 and V is TRBV20-1, with D possibly matching TRBD1 (5 bases). Germline V gene lookup returns CDR1 DFQATT and CDR2 SNEGSKA (reference sequence). The CDR3 is made up of 13 amino acids. Trimming shortened V by 6 bases and J by 4 bases, and 15 bases separated the two germline ends. CDR3 nucleotides: TGCAGTGCCCCCGGAGCCGGGGGCACTGAAGCTTTCTTT. Translated: CSAPGAGGTEAFF.

The CDR3 sequence is CASSLGELKGETQYF. CDR3 coding DNA: TGCGCCAGCAGCTTGGGGGAACTAAAGGGAGAGACCCAGTACTTC. The chain recombines TRBV5-1 with TRBJ2-5; D is undetermined. The V gene lost 0 bases and the J gene lost 4 bases, with 13 bases spanning the gap. The CDR3 has 15 residues. CDR1 is SGHRS and CDR2 is YFSETQ in the germline V gene.